A single sample gave rise to the 15 T cell receptor beta chains below, sequenced in a study of blood T cell repertoires in COVID-19. Assay: immunoSEQ multiplex PCR; the TCRdb copy retains only in-frame clones and omits some. This sample carries 150,000 to 200,000 clones, almost 85% of them seen once, and the ten largest clones take around 10%. Sequencing used PBMCs or T cells enriched from blood (not recorded which). Receptors originate from a man aged 45-65 years who had recovered from COVID-19.

The genes are TRBV15 and TRBJ2-6, with D possibly being TRBD1 (6 bases). Trimming stripped 2 bases from V and 4 bases from J, with 15 bases between. The germline CDR1 and CDR2 sequences are LNHNV and YYDKDF (reference sequence). This CDR3 spans 17 amino acids. CDR3 protein: CATSRKPGTSGANVLTF. The CDR3 DNA reads TGTGCCACCAGCAGAAAACCAGGGACATCAGGGGCCAACGTCCTGACTTTC. Variable domain in full (rest from reference TRBV15 and TRBJ2-6): DAMVIQNPRYQVTQFGKPVTLSCSQTLNHNVMYWYQQKSSQAPKLLFHYYDKDFNNEADTPDNFQSRRPNTSFCFLDIRSPGLGDTAMYLCATSRKPGTSGANVLTFGAGSRLTVL.

The rearrangement uses TRBV14 and TRBJ1-6, with D possibly TRBD1 on 6 matching bases. CDR3 length equals 15 residues. V lost 0 bases and J lost 8, with 11 bases in between. Per germline, CDR1 SGHDN and CDR2 FVKESK. CDR3 nucleotide sequence: TGTGCCAGCAGCCAAGAAGGCAGGGGCGATTCACCCCTCCACTTT. It codes for CASSQEGRGDSPLHF.

The J gene is TRBJ2-7, the V gene TRBV11-1; weak D call: TRBD1 (5 bases). Trimming shortened V by 2 bases and J by 3 bases, and 11 bases separated the two germline ends. Germline-derived CDR1 and CDR2 are SGHAT and FQDESV (reference sequence). CDR3 length: 14 amino acids. The CDR3 region is CASSLRQTRYEQYF. CDR3 nucleotide sequence: TGTGCCAGCAGCTTACGACAGACGCGCTACGAGCAGTACTTC.

This sequence joins TRBV2 and TRBJ1-5; no reliable D call. The CDR3 sequence is 16 residues long. The V and J ends lost 5 bases and 1 base respectively, with 15 bases between them. In germline, CDR1 is SNHLY, CDR2 FYNNEI. The CDR3 is CASSTERVDSNQPQHF. CDR3 in DNA: TGTGCCAGCAGTACCGAGAGGGTCGACAGCAATCAGCCCCAGCATTTT.

This chain uses TRBV3-1 (or the pseudogene TRBV3-2) with TRBJ2-7; D remains ambiguous. This CDR3 is 12 amino acids long. V lost 1 base to trimming and J lost 3 bases, with 4 bases between them. CDR1 and CDR2 from the germline V gene are LGHDT and YNNKEL (reference sequence). The CDR3 DNA follows: TGTGCCAGCAGCCAAGTCGTCTACGAGCAGTACTTC. Its protein is CASSQVVYEQYF.

The J gene is TRBJ1-4, the V gene TRBV28, with D tentatively TRBD1 (5 bases). The CDR3 totals 14 residues. V was cut by 8 bases and J by 3 bases, with 13 bases left in between. Germline CDR1 reads MDHEN; CDR2 reads SYDVKM. CDR3 in DNA: TGTGCCAGCCAGATCGGGGGGGCTAATGAAAAACTGTTTTTT. Residues: CASQIGGANEKLFF.

V usage is TRBV5-4 and J usage is TRBJ2-2, with D possibly matching TRBD1 (6 bases). The V end was cut by 4 bases, the J end by 0 bases, with 10 bases between. Per the germline V gene, CDR1 is SGHNT and CDR2 is YYREEE (reference sequence). This CDR3 comprises 15 residues. CDR3 nucleotides: TGTGCCAGCAGCGTGGACAGACCGAACACCGGGGAGCTGTTTTTT. This encodes CASSVDRPNTGELFF.

The V gene is TRBV27, the J gene TRBJ2-2; 8 bases map to TRBD1. Germline loops: CDR1 MNHEY, CDR2 SMNVEV (reference sequence). V shed 7 bases and J 5 bases; nucleotides not matched to a gene: 9. The CDR3 extends over 15 amino acids. The CDR3 protein is CASTPGRGPTGELFF. DNA for the CDR3: TGTGCCAGCACCCCGGGCAGGGGGCCAACCGGGGAGCTGTTTTTT.

The chain has TRBV19 and TRBJ1-1, with 12 bases fitting TRBD1. This CDR3 contains 14 residues. Trimming cost V 6 bases and J 8 bases; bases outside gene matches: 7. Germline assignment: CDR1 LNHDA and CDR2 SQIVND (reference sequence). CDR3 nucleotide sequence: TGTGCCAGTAGGGGACAGGGGGCAAAGTCGGAAGCTTTCTTT. Residues: CASRGQGAKSEAFF.

The V and J genes are TRBV24-1 and TRBJ2-7; a weak D match, TRBD2 (6 bases). V lost 5 bases and J 0 bases, leaving 13 bases between the germline ends. The CDR3 contains 15 residues. The germline V gene encodes CDR1 KGHDR and CDR2 SFDVKD. The chain's CDR3 is CATSAKYGGSYEQYF. The CDR3 DNA follows: TGTGCCACCAGTGCAAAGTACGGGGGCTCCTACGAGCAGTACTTC.

J is TRBJ2-1 and V is TRBV7-9, with D perhaps matching TRBD2 (6 bases). Germline CDR1 SEHNR, CDR2 FQNEAQ (reference sequence). This CDR3 is built from 13 residues. The V end was cut by 5 bases, the J end by 15 bases, with 20 bases between. The CDR3 here is CASSNGGSGRSFF. For the CDR3, the DNA is TGTGCCAGCAGCAATGGGGGGAGCGGCCGATCGTTCTTC.

The rearrangement joins TRBV30 to TRBJ1-2, with 8 bases identical to TRBD1. CDR1 and CDR2 from the germline V gene are GTSNPN and SVGIG (reference sequence). The CDR3 has 11 residues. DNA of the CDR3: TGTTGTGGGACAGGCCCTTATGGCTACACCTTC. Amino acid sequence: CCGTGPYGYTF.

This clone was counted a few times. The chain recombines TRBV7-2 with TRBJ2-1, with TRBD2 matching 12 bases. In germline, CDR1 is SGHTA, CDR2 FQGNSA. V gave up 3 bases and J gave up 5 bases; unmatched junction bases: 2. The CDR3 has 15 amino acids. The CDR3 protein is CASSFWTSGNNEQFF. CDR3 nucleotide sequence: TGTGCCAGCAGCTTTTGGACTAGCGGGAACAATGAGCAGTTCTTC. Combining the CDR3 with reference TRBV7-2 and TRBJ2-1 gives the whole variable domain GAGVSQSPSNKVTEKGKDVELRCDPISGHTALYWYRQSLGQGLEFLIYFQGNSAPDKSGLPSDRFSAERTGGSVSTLTIQRTQQEDSAVYLCASSFWTSGNNEQFFGPGTRLTVL.

This clone appeared once. The V and J genes are TRBV2 and TRBJ1-1, with no clear D. The CDR3 runs to 12 residues. The V end lost 7 bases, the J end lost 5 bases, and 11 bases lay between the germline ends. Looked up from germline, CDR1 is SNHLY and CDR2 is FYNNEI. The CDR3 nucleotides are TGTGCCAGCAAGGTCGGGGAGACTGAAGCTTTCTTT. Protein sequence: CASKVGETEAFF.

The chain has TRBV5-5 and TRBJ2-7; 7 bases are shared with TRBD1. J was trimmed by 3 bases and V by 0 bases; bases with no gene match: 18. Per the germline V gene, CDR1 is SGHKS and CDR2 is YYEKEE (reference sequence). This CDR3 region has 19 residues. The CDR3 nucleotides are TGTGCCAGCAGCTTGGTCAGGGGGTCATCCCGTAGTTTTATCTACGAGCAGTACTTC. This translates into CASSLVRGSSRSFIYEQYF. Combining the CDR3 with reference TRBV5-5 and TRBJ2-7 gives the whole variable domain DAGVTQSPTHLIKTRGQQVTLRCSPISGHKSVSWYQQVLGQGPQFIFQYYEKEERGRGNFPDRFSARQFPNYSSELNVNALLLGDSALYLCASSLVRGSSRSFIYEQYFGPGTRLTVT.